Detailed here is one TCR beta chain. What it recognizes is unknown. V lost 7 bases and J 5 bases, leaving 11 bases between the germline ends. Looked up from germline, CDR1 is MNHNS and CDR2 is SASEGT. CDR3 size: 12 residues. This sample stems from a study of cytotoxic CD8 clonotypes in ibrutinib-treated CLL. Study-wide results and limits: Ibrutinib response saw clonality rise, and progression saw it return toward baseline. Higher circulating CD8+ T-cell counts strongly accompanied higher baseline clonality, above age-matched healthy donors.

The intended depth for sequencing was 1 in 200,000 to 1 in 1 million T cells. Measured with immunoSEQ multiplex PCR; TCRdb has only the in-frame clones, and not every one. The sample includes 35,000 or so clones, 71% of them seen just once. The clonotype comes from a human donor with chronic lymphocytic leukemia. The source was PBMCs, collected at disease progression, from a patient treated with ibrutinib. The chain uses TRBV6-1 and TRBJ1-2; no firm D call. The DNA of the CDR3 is TGTGCCAGCACCCGAACTTCTTATGGCTACACCTTC. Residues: CASTRTSYGYTF.